This is a list of T cell receptor beta chains from one sample in a study of blood T cell repertoires in COVID-19. Libraries were prepared by immunoSEQ multiplex PCR; TCRdb keeps only in-frame clonotypes and omits some of them. The sample lists some 110,000 clones, about 82% occurring once. The sequenced sample consisted of peripheral blood. The receptor source for this set is a man aged 55-75 years with active or convalescent COVID-19. Each CDR3 is given with its conserved first and last residue. Each record gives: J gene, V gene, D gene, clone size, CDR3 protein, CDR3 DNA. The D gene is left open where the match is weak. For some rows the clone size is stated as once, few or many, or as a class when expanded; others skip it.

J: TRBJ2-5
V: TRBV4-1
D: TRBD2
size: NA
CDR3: CASSPGGAQETQYF
DNA: TGCGCCAGCAGCCCCGGGGGGGCGCAAGAGACCCAGTACTTC

J: TRBJ2-5
V: TRBV5-8
D: NA
size: NA
CDR3: CASSSRVTAQETQYF
DNA: TGTGCCAGCAGCTCCCGTGTCACAGCTCAAGAGACCCAGTACTTC

J: TRBJ1-6
V: TRBV27
D: NA
size: few
CDR3: CASKINNSPLHF
DNA: TGTGCCAGCAAAATTAATAATTCACCCCTCCACTTT

J: TRBJ1-2
V: TRBV21-1
D: NA
size: once
CDR3: CASSKGAGVLNYGYTF
DNA: TGTGCCAGCAGCAAAGGGGCAGGCGTGCTTAACTATGGCTACACCTTC

J: TRBJ2-1
V: TRBV5-1
D: TRBD2
size: NA
CDR3: CASSSLTSGYNEQFF
DNA: TGCGCCAGCAGCTCCCTGACTAGCGGGTACAATGAGCAGTTCTTC

J: TRBJ2-1
V: TRBV15
D: TRBD2
size: NA
CDR3: CATSSARTSGRNEQFF
DNA: TGTGCCACCAGCAGCGCGCGGACTAGCGGGAGGAATGAGCAGTTCTTC

J: TRBJ2-3
V: TRBV28
D: NA
size: NA
CDR3: CATHGRGSGDTQYF
DNA: TGTGCCACCCATGGGAGGGGGAGCGGAGATACGCAGTATTTT

J: TRBJ2-3
V: TRBV14
D: NA
size: NA
CDR3: CASSKSGFSTDTQYF
DNA: TGTGCCAGCAGCAAGAGCGGATTCAGCACAGATACGCAGTATTTT

J: TRBJ2-7
V: TRBV2
D: TRBD2
size: NA
CDR3: CASTGTRTGEQYF
DNA: TGTGCCAGCACGGGGACTAGAACAGGCGAGCAGTACTTC

J: TRBJ1-2
V: TRBV6-2/TRBV6-3
D: NA
size: NA
CDR3: CASTPIPGRFTPNYGYTF
DNA: TGTGCCAGCACCCCAATTCCGGGTCGGTTCACTCCGAACTATGGCTACACCTTC

J: TRBJ2-7
V: TRBV7-9
D: TRBD2
size: NA
CDR3: CASSATSGNDEQYF
DNA: TGTGCCAGCAGCGCGACTAGCGGGAATGACGAGCAGTACTTC

J: TRBJ1-1
V: TRBV29-1
D: NA
size: NA
CDR3: CSVLPRFGGTEAFF
DNA: TGCAGCGTCCTCCCCCGTTTTGGAGGCACTGAAGCTTTCTTT

J: TRBJ2-4
V: TRBV6-2/TRBV6-3
D: NA
size: NA
CDR3: CASSVDIGGERAGGWNIQYF
DNA: TGTGCCAGCAGTGTCGATATAGGTGGGGAGAGGGCCGGAGGATGGAACATTCAGTACTTC

J: TRBJ2-5
V: TRBV7-9
D: TRBD1
size: many
CDR3: CASRRTGGQETQYF
DNA: TGTGCCAGCAGAAGGACAGGGGGCCAGGAGACCCAGTACTTC

J: TRBJ2-5
V: TRBV11-2
D: TRBD2
size: NA
CDR3: CASSLLAGEGQTQYF
DNA: TGTGCCAGCAGCCTACTAGCGGGAGAGGGACAGACCCAGTACTTC

J: TRBJ2-7
V: TRBV19
D: TRBD1
size: NA
CDR3: CASSPLPGQGAGEQYF
DNA: TGTGCCAGTAGCCCCCTCCCCGGACAGGGGGCGGGAGAGCAGTACTTC

J: TRBJ2-7
V: TRBV9
D: TRBD2
size: NA
CDR3: CASSVGAWDYQRGGEQYF
DNA: TGTGCCAGCAGCGTAGGGGCCTGGGACTACCAGCGGGGAGGCGAGCAGTACTTC

J: TRBJ2-2
V: TRBV19
D: NA
size: NA
CDR3: CASSIDAGATTGELFF
DNA: TGTGCCAGTAGTATCGATGCAGGGGCGACCACCGGGGAGCTGTTTTTT